The source of this T cell receptor (beta chain) is a study of identical twins. Study outcomes and limitations: The models systematically underestimated how much out-of-frame TCR alpha was shared in monozygotic twins.

After removal of 3 bases from V and 8 bases from J, the junction contained 5 bases not matched to a gene. This CDR3 region has 13 residues. Per the germline V gene, CDR1 is LNHNV and CDR2 is YYDKDF (reference sequence). TCRdb analysed the 5' RACE reads with MiXCR anew, one entry per CDR3 protein. This sample has around 490,000 distinct CDR3 sequences, with about a fifth found just once. The table lists this clonotype with a few counts. Its antigen is undetermined. These data were also filed under a second study, of yellow fever vaccine responses in identical twins.

The receptor comes from a woman aged 18-30 years in good health. The rearrangement joins TRBV15 to TRBJ1-2; TRBD1 matches at 8 bases. Material: CD4+ T cells sorted from blood. The CDR3, as DNA: TGTGCCACCAGCAGGACAGGGGCAGAGGGCTACACCTTC. Encoded protein: CATSRTGAEGYTF.